This is a list of T cell receptor beta chains from one sample in a study of T cells after yellow fever vaccination. One entry per CDR3 protein, called by TCRdb with MiXCR from the 5' RACE reads. The profile covers 300,000 to 400,000 distinct CDR3 sequences, with 8.7% appearing a single time and about a sixth taken by the ten largest. The specimen comprised PBMCs, sampled on the day of the first yellow fever vaccination. All receptors derive from a man aged 18 to 29 who received the YFV17D yellow fever vaccine. Each CDR3 is given with its conserved first and last residue. The order of the fields is V gene, D gene, J gene, clone size, CDR3 DNA, CDR3 protein. The D gene is left open where the match is weak. Size is stated for part of the rows, as once, few or many counts, or as a class when the clone is expanded.

>TRBV29-1|NA|TRBJ2-3|few
TGCAGCGTTGCCCTCAGTGCTAGCACAGATACGCAGTATTTT
CSVALSASTDTQYF
>TRBV2|NA|TRBJ1-1|few
TGTGCCAGCAGTGGAGGGGAAGGAGCTTTCTTT
CASSGGEGAFF
>TRBV30|NA|TRBJ1-1|NA
TGTGCCTGGAGTCCCTTCCCTGACAGCGGGACTGAAGCTTTCTTT
CAWSPFPDSGTEAFF
>TRBV20-1|TRBD1|TRBJ1-1|few
TGCAGTGCGCGCCACAGGGGACGCTCACTCACTGAAGCTTTCTTT
CSARHRGRSLTEAFF
>TRBV9|NA|TRBJ2-3|few
TGTGCCAGCAGCGTACCCGGGTCTGGAAGCACAGATACGCAGTATTTT
CASSVPGSGSTDTQYF
>TRBV5-1|TRBD1|TRBJ1-5|NA
TGCGCCAGAACAGGGGCCCGTACCTTTAGCAATCAGCCCCAGCATTTT
CARTGARTFSNQPQHF
>TRBV5-1|NA|TRBJ1-6|few
TGCGCCAGCAGGACTCAGGGAGATAATTCACCCCTCCACTTT
CASRTQGDNSPLHF
>TRBV4-1|NA|TRBJ1-2|many
TGCGCCAGCAGCCAGGCTCTCAGGGAGGGGAGGCGATACACCTTC
CASSQALREGRRYTF
>TRBV7-9|NA|TRBJ1-1|few
TGTGCCAGCAGCTGGGTGCAGGAAATGAACACTGAAGCTTTCTTT
CASSWVQEMNTEAFF
>TRBV20-1|NA|TRBJ2-3|NA
TGCAGTGCTAGAGATCTTGGAAGGGGCTGGACAGATACGCAGTATTTT
CSARDLGRGWTDTQYF
>TRBV11-2|NA|TRBJ2-2|many
TGTGCCAGCAGCGGTTTGTACACCGGGGAGCTGTTTTTT
CASSGLYTGELFF
>TRBV6-1|NA|TRBJ2-5|few
TGTGCCAGCAGTACCACTAGTGTAGTAGAGACCCAGTACTTC
CASSTTSVVETQYF
>TRBV6-5|NA|TRBJ2-5|few
TGTGCCAGCAGTTACGATAACATCGGGACCCAGTACTTC
CASSYDNIGTQYF
>TRBV12-3/TRBV12-4|TRBD2|TRBJ2-1|many
TGTGCCAGCAGACGCTGGACTAGCGGGGTTGATGAGCAGTTCTTC
CASRRWTSGVDEQFF
>TRBV10-3|NA|TRBJ2-3|few
TGTGCCATCGCCCACATTCCTTCCACAGATACGCAGTATTTT
CAIAHIPSTDTQYF
>TRBV4-2|TRBD2|TRBJ2-5|many
TGTGCCAGCAGCCAGACTAGCGGGGGGGCAGAGACCCAGTACTTC
CASSQTSGGAETQYF
>TRBV10-3|NA|TRBJ2-1|many
TGTGCCATCAGTGGGTATCCGCCCGAGGGTATCTTCAATGAGCAGTTCTTC
CAISGYPPEGIFNEQFF
>TRBV15|TRBD1|TRBJ2-5|NA
TGTGCCACCAGCAGAGAGGGACAGGGGGAGACCCAGTACTTC
CATSREGQGETQYF